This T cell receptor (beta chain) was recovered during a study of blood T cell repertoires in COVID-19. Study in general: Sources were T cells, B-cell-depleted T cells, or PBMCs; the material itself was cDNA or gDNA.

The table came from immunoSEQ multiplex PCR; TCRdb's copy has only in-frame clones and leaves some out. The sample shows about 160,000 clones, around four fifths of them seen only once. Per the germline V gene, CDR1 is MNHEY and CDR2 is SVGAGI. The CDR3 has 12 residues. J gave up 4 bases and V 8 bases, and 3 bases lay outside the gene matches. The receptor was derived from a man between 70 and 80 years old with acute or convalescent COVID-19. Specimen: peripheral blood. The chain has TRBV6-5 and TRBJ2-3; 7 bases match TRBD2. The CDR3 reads CASGGRADTQYF. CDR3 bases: TGTGCCAGCGGGGGGAGGGCAGATACGCAGTATTTT.